The 26 T cell receptor beta chains given below trace back to one sample, sequenced in a study of shared clonotypes between healthy human individuals (dated by TCRdb to the early 2020s). Library creation used the immunoSEQ multiplex PCR assay. Entries here come from immuneACCESS through TCRdb and include only in-frame sequences with V and J called. Some clones fail to appear in such tables; in the studies checked, an unresolved V gene covers under half of the shortfall, and the cause of the remainder is unknown. For this sample the table gives 2 million to 2.5 million clones, of which approximately 93% were detected only once. The ten largest clones add up to 0.39% of the sample. Material for sequencing was naive CD4+ T cells from PBMCs. The intended sense of this specimen's cell subset or site label: CD45RA+ positively selected. The receptors come from a man younger than 30 in good health. Some clones in this sample may be carry-over from other donors' samples.

J is TRBJ1-1 and V is TRBV29-1, with D unclear. Germline loops: CDR1 SQVTM, CDR2 ANQGSEA. The CDR3 runs 13 residues. V gave up 8 bases and J gave up 1 base, with 14 bases separating them. This chain's CDR3 is CSPRRGPNTEAFF. The CDR3 coding sequence is TGCAGCCCACGTCGCGGGCCGAACACTGAAGCTTTCTTT.

This clone was seen just once. The chain is built from TRBV12-5 and TRBJ2-1; D remains unclear. CDR1 is LGHNT and CDR2 is FRNRAP in the germline V gene. Deletions cut 4 bases from V and 4 bases from J, with 5 bases between. The CDR3 runs 12 residues. The CDR3 here is CASGSLYNEQFF. Here the CDR3 DNA reads TGTGCTAGTGGTTCACTTTACAATGAGCAGTTCTTC.

This clone was seen only a few times. In DNA, the CDR3 is TGTGCCAGCAGCTTACGTCTAGCGGGTAACCATGAGCAGTTCTTC. Translation gives CASSLRLAGNHEQFF. The chain joins TRBV5-4 to TRBJ2-1; TRBD2 matches 8 bases. Germline CDR1 and CDR2: SGHNT and YYREEE (reference sequence). The J segment lost 8 bases and the V segment lost 2 bases, leaving 9 bases of the junction unmatched. The length of the CDR3 is 15 residues. Variable domain in full (rest from reference TRBV5-4 and TRBJ2-1): ETGVTQSPTHLIKTRGQQVTLRCSSQSGHNTVSWYQQALGQGPQFIFQYYREEENGRGNFPPRFSGLQFPNYSSELNVNALELDDSALYLCASSLRLAGNHEQFFGPGTRLTVL.

The genes are TRBV4-1 and TRBJ2-7; the D is unclear. Germline V gene lookup returns CDR1 MGHRA and CDR2 YSYEKL. Trimming took off 4 bases at V and 6 bases at J, with 13 bases between the two ends. The CDR3 sequence is 13 residues long. For the CDR3, the DNA is TGCGCCAGCAGCCCGAAAACTGGGTTCGAGCAGTACTTC. This gives the protein CASSPKTGFEQYF.

CDR3 in DNA: TGCGCCAGCAGCCAAGCTAGCGGAATCGCGAACACCGGGGAGCTGTTTTTT. It yields the protein CASSQASGIANTGELFF. The chain recombines TRBV4-1 with TRBJ2-2; 7 bases match TRBD2. V gave up 1 base and J gave up 0 bases; unmatched junction bases: 5. Germline CDR1 reads MGHRA; CDR2 reads YSYEKL. The length of the CDR3 is 17 residues.

This rearrangement joins TRBV4-2 to TRBJ2-3; 9 nucleotides match TRBD2. The CDR3 contains 14 residues. CDR1 LGHNA and CDR2 YNFKEQ come from the germline V gene. V dropped 8 bases and J dropped 4; count of bases not matched to a gene: 7. CDR3: CASRKTSGADTQYF. For the CDR3, the DNA is TGTGCCAGCCGGAAGACTAGCGGAGCAGATACGCAGTATTTT.

Remarks on this clone: Other DNA sequences in the same sample also yield this CDR3. The CDR3 DNA is TGTGCCAGCAGTTACTCGCAAGAGACCCAGTACTTC. Translated: CASSYSQETQYF. This chain connects TRBV6-6 to TRBJ2-5; D remains ambiguous. Germline V lookup: CDR1 MNHNY, CDR2 SVGAGI (reference sequence). Trimming cost V 0 bases and J 2 bases, with 1 base left between them. The CDR3 is 12 residues long.

This rearrangement joins TRBV6-1 to TRBJ1-3; no clear D gene. The CDR3 consists of 14 residues. The ends were cut back, 8 bases at V and 1 base at J, with 12 bases in the middle. CDR1 is MNHNS and CDR2 is SASEGT in the germline V gene. Written as DNA, the CDR3 is TGTGCCAGCTCTTCATACGCGTCTGGAAACACCATATATTTT. Its protein is CASSSYASGNTIYF.

The V gene is TRBV7-9, the J gene TRBJ2-1, with TRBD2 identical over 15 bases. V lost 3 bases to trimming and J lost 0 bases; unmatched junction nucleotides: 3. The CDR3 is 18 amino acids. CDR1 and CDR2 from the germline V gene are SEHNR and FQNEAQ (reference sequence). The CDR3 DNA sequence: TGTGCCAGCAGCTTCGGGACTAGCGGGAGGAGCTCCTACAATGAGCAGTTCTTC. Its protein is CASSFGTSGRSSYNEQFF.

This clone was counted only a few times. The same CDR3 arises from other DNA sequences in this sample as well. The rearrangement uses TRBV20-1 and TRBJ1-1; TRBD1 might be the D (6 bases). Germline CDR1 and CDR2: DFQATT and SNEGSKA (reference sequence). The CDR3 length is 11 residues. Trimming took off 3 bases at V and 5 bases at J, with 7 bases between the two ends. CDR3 region: CSASTGTEAFF. The CDR3 DNA is TGCAGTGCTAGCACAGGGACTGAAGCTTTCTTT.

The V gene is TRBV28, the J gene TRBJ1-1; D call uncertain. Deletions cut 3 bases from V and 5 bases from J, with 13 bases between. CDR3 length: 14 amino acids. Germline V gives CDR1 MDHEN, CDR2 SYDVKM. The CDR3 region is CASSLVEVGTEAFF. CDR3 nucleotides: TGTGCCAGCAGTTTGGTGGAAGTGGGGACTGAAGCTTTCTTT.

The chain joins TRBV28 to TRBJ1-2, with no clear D. Trimming removed 3 bases at V and 4 bases at J, with 18 bases between. This CDR3 contains 16 residues. The germline V gene has CDR1 MDHEN and CDR2 SYDVKM. CDR3 in amino acids: CASSLEDSLAGYGYTF. The CDR3 DNA reads TGTGCCAGCAGTTTGGAAGACTCACTCGCGGGCTATGGCTACACCTTC.

V is TRBV5-1 and J is TRBJ1-1, with TRBD1 matching 7 bases. The CDR3 covers 15 residues. V shed 4 bases, J shed 0 bases, and the junction held 6 bases outside the gene matches. Germline V gives CDR1 SGHRS, CDR2 YFSETQ. The CDR3: CASSTTQGVNTEAFF. The CDR3 DNA reads TGCGCCAGCAGCACGACTCAGGGGGTGAACACTGAAGCTTTCTTT.

V is TRBV7-2 and J is TRBJ1-5, with 8 bases lining up with TRBD1. CDR1 and CDR2 (germline): SGHTA, FQGNSA. The CDR3 consists of 14 residues. V gave up 4 bases and J gave up 6 bases; unmatched junction bases: 5. In DNA, the CDR3 is TGTGCCAGCAGCTCCGGACAGGGCAGTCAGCCCCAGCATTTT. Translated, it gives CASSSGQGSQPQHF.

This chain connects TRBV5-4 to TRBJ1-2; D not resolved. CDR1 and CDR2 (germline): SGHNT, YYREEE (reference sequence). V shed 4 bases and J shed 2 bases, with 12 bases lying between them. CDR3 length: 14 amino acids. The CDR3 coding sequence is TGTGCCAGCAGCCGGGCGGCCGACAACTATGGCTACACCTTC. It codes for CASSRAADNYGYTF.

The chain links TRBV6-1 to TRBJ2-3; TRBD1 matches at 8 bases. CDR1 and CDR2 (germline): MNHNS, SASEGT. This CDR3 is 13 amino acids long. V was pared by 9 bases and J by 3 bases, with 5 bases of the junction left unmatched. CDR3 sequence (DNA): TGTGCCAGTGGACAGGGACCGACAGATACGCAGTATTTT. Translating gives CASGQGPTDTQYF.

The V and J genes are TRBV28 and TRBJ2-1; 9 positions agree with TRBD1. The CDR3 length is 16 residues. CDR1 MDHEN and CDR2 SYDVKM come from the germline V gene. The J segment lost 3 bases and the V segment lost 10 bases, leaving 13 bases of the junction unmatched. The CDR3 loop is CATRRGAGQGYNEQFF. CDR3 bases: TGTGCCACCCGGAGAGGAGCGGGACAGGGCTACAATGAGCAGTTCTTC.

The gene calls are TRBV5-4 and TRBJ2-6, with a weak D call TRBD1 (6 bases). Germline CDR1 is SGHNT and CDR2 is YYREEE (reference sequence). V was cut by 3 bases and J by 2 bases, with 15 bases left in between. The CDR3 runs to 17 residues. The CDR3 region is CASSSSLGAAGANVLTF. The CDR3 DNA reads as TGTGCCAGCAGCTCCAGCCTGGGGGCCGCTGGGGCCAACGTCCTGACTTTC.

This CDR3 is CASSEHGALPYEQYF. Written as DNA, the CDR3 is TGTGCCAGCAGTGAACATGGGGCACTACCCTACGAGCAGTACTTC. The chain combines TRBV6-1 with TRBJ2-7, with D perhaps TRBD1 (5 bases). The ends were cut back, 2 bases at V and 2 bases at J, with 13 bases in the middle. Germline V gene data show CDR1 as MNHNS and CDR2 as SASEGT. The CDR3 is 15 amino acids.

This clone has only one observation. The same CDR3 also results from other DNA sequences found in this sample. CDR3: CASSRDSYGYTF. In DNA, the CDR3 is TGTGCCAGCAGTCGCGACAGCTATGGCTACACCTTC. J is TRBJ1-2 and V is TRBV28, with a tentative D call TRBD1 (5 bases). Between the trimmed V and J ends, which lost 5 bases and 4 bases, there was a span of 8 bases. CDR3 length: 12 amino acids. The germline CDR1 and CDR2 sequences are MDHEN and SYDVKM.

The chain is built from TRBV6-1 and TRBJ2-3; 8 positions match TRBD1. Germline V gives CDR1 MNHNS, CDR2 SASEGT. This CDR3 contains 15 residues. The ends lost 6 bases at V and 0 bases at J; junction bases unmatched: 5. This CDR3 is CASSQGATSTDTQYF. The CDR3 DNA reads TGTGCCAGCAGCCAGGGGGCTACTAGCACAGATACGCAGTATTTT.

V and J are TRBV27 and TRBJ2-3; D is unclear. Trimming pared 3 bases from V and 4 bases from J, leaving 11 bases between. Germline CDR1 and CDR2: MNHEY and SMNVEV (reference sequence). This CDR3 has 14 residues. The CDR3 sequence: CASSLVAAADTQYF. CDR3 in DNA: TGTGCCAGCAGTTTGGTCGCTGCGGCAGATACGCAGTATTTT.

This chain joins TRBV7-2 and TRBJ1-5; D not certain. The ends were cut back, 2 bases at V and 5 bases at J, with 10 bases in the middle. CDR1 is SGHTA and CDR2 is FQGNSA in the germline V gene. The CDR3 is made up of 14 amino acids. For the CDR3, the DNA is TGTGCCAGCAGCTTAAGACGGGGAGATCAGCCCCAGCATTTT. Translated: CASSLRRGDQPQHF.

The count of this clone is one. At one end the junction does not follow the germline gene, possibly because of a read error. The chain is built from TRBV4-2 and TRBJ1-4; a possible D gene is TRBD1 (5 bases). The germline V gene encodes CDR1 LGHNA and CDR2 YNFKEQ. The CDR3 spans 15 residues. The CDR3 DNA reads TGTGCCAGCAGCCAAGACCCTGGGCTGGTGGGGCAGAGCACTTTT. This codes for CASSQDPGLVGQSTF.

This CDR3 reads CASSASGISTDTQYF. The CDR3 nucleotides read TGTGCCAGCAGTGCCAGCGGGATCAGCACAGATACGCAGTATTTT. The rearrangement joins TRBV6-4 to TRBJ2-3; 7 bases fit TRBD2. The length of the CDR3 is 15 residues. CDR1 and CDR2 from the germline V gene are MRHNA and SNTAGT. Trimming at V came to 4 bases and at J to 0 bases, leaving 4 bases not matched to a gene.

CDR3 residues: CASSLNRDSNQPQHF. DNA for the CDR3: TGTGCCAGCAGCTTGAACCGGGATAGCAATCAGCCCCAGCATTTT. The V gene is TRBV7-8, the J gene TRBJ1-5; D call uncertain. V was pared by 3 bases and J by 0 bases, with 9 bases between. The CDR3 is 15 residues long. Looked up from germline, CDR1 is SGHVS and CDR2 is FQNEAQ.